This TCR beta chain originates from a study of CD4+ T cells in melanoma. Study-wide points: CD8+ T cell, macrophage and B cell function reportedly correlated with neoantigen-specific CD4+ T cells. In melanoma, neoantigen-specific CD4+ T cells reportedly differed in differentiation state.

Turning to this clone: Its antigen remains unidentified.

This CDR3 region has 15 residues. Germline V gives CDR1 SGHTA, CDR2 FQGNSA. The V end lost 5 bases, the J end lost 4 bases, and 14 bases lay between the germline ends. The method was immunoSEQ multiplex PCR; TCRdb's version includes in-frame clones alone and lacks a portion of them. The sample holds 13,000 or so clones, roughly 72% seen once. The specimen was cells from a culture (not recorded whether cultured in vitro). The TCR was taken from a human donor with melanoma. The chain joins TRBV7-2 to TRBJ2-2, with D perhaps TRBD1 (7 bases). The CDR3 region is CASSPRQGGTGELFF. In DNA form, the CDR3 reads TGTGCCAGCAGCCCCCGACAGGGAGGCACCGGGGAGCTGTTTTTT.